This T cell receptor (beta chain) comes out of a study of T cells in localized non-small cell lung cancer. Whole-study results and caveats: The greatest T cell clonality was found in uninvolved adjacent lung (higher than in tumor). Longer overall survival was linked to higher blood T cell density. For the top 100 tumor clones, a median about 50 also appeared in adjacent lung.

J was trimmed by 7 bases and V by 6 bases; bases with no gene match: 4. Per germline, CDR1 SGHNT and CDR2 YENEEA. The CDR3 is 14 residues long. Using immunoSEQ multiplex PCR, the repertoire was profiled, and TCRdb retains in-frame clones only, with some absent. The repertoire holds approximately 2,500 clones, about 25% seen once, with about 20% in the top ten. In its sample, this clone is medium-sized (0.01 to 0.1%). Its antigen is unknown. The V call is TRBV11-3, the J call TRBJ1-6; 9 nucleotides match TRBD1. The sequencing here drew on normal lung tissue next to the tumor, taken before any cancer treatment. This TCR came from a man aged 35-75 years with stage II squamous cell lung carcinoma. The chain's CDR3 is CASSQDRGNSPLHF. CDR3 nucleotide sequence: TGTGCCAGCAGTCAAGACAGGGGGAATTCACCCCTCCACTTT.